A single sample gave rise to the 19 T cell receptor beta chains below, sequenced in a study of blood T cell repertoires in COVID-19 (dated by TCRdb to 2020 to 2022). The library came from the immunoSEQ multiplex PCR assay. What TCRdb holds here is the immuneACCESS table cut down to in-frame rearrangements. Part of the clones is not present; checked against another copy, under half of the missing clones reflect an unresolved V gene, and the others are unexplained. The sample yields around 13,000 clones; 65% to 90% were counted once. Together, the top ten hold around 54% of the sample. Sequencing used peripheral blood. The receptors come from a man aged 80 or over with acute or convalescent COVID-19.

The chain employs TRBV5-8 and TRBJ2-1, with TRBD2 identical over 11 bases. After removal of 0 bases from V and 4 bases from J, the junction contained 0 bases not matched to a gene. The germline V gene has CDR1 SGHTS and CDR2 YDEGEE. The CDR3 covers 15 residues. The CDR3 DNA is TGTGCCAGCAGCTTGGGACTAGCGGGGTACAATGAGCAGTTCTTC. This sequence encodes CASSLGLAGYNEQFF. Complete variable domain (other parts from reference TRBV5-8 and TRBJ2-1): EAGVTQSPTHLIKTRGQQATLRCSPISGHTSVYWYQQALGLGLQFLLWYDEGEERNRGNFPPRFSGRQFPNYSSELNVNALELEDSALYLCASSLGLAGYNEQFFGPGTRLTVL.

V gene TRBV29-1 combines with J gene TRBJ2-1, with 10 bases aligning to TRBD1. Germline CDR1 reads SQVTM; CDR2 reads ANQGSEA. Unmatched junction bases numbered 12, after V lost 4 bases and J lost 9 bases. CDR3 length: 15 residues. In DNA, the CDR3 is TGCAGCGTTGTTTTGATGGGACAGGGGAGCAGTGAGCAGTTCTTC. Translated: CSVVLMGQGSSEQFF.

The rearrangement links TRBV30 to TRBJ2-7; possibly TRBD1 for D (5 bases). Germline V lookup: CDR1 GTSNPN, CDR2 SVGIG (reference sequence). The CDR3 is made up of 14 amino acids. Trimming removed 0 bases at V and 6 bases at J, with 15 bases between. The chain's CDR3 is CAWSVVPGNVEQYF. The CDR3, as DNA: TGTGCCTGGAGTGTAGTCCCAGGGAATGTCGAGCAGTACTTC.

CDR3 nucleotides: TGTGCCAGCAGCTTAGAACAGGTGAACACTGAAGCTTTCTTT. It codes for CASSLEQVNTEAFF. This chain connects TRBV7-9 to TRBJ1-1; a weak D match, TRBD1 (5 bases). Germline assignment: CDR1 SEHNR and CDR2 FQNEAQ (reference sequence). Trimming removed 1 base at V and 0 bases at J, with 6 bases between. This CDR3 is 14 amino acids long.

V and J are TRBV18 and TRBJ2-7; D gene ambiguous. The CDR3 is 14 residues long. Per the germline V gene, CDR1 is KGHSH and CDR2 is LQKENI. Trimming pared 0 bases from V and 3 bases from J, leaving 9 bases between. The CDR3 DNA is TGTGCCAGCTCACCACCGTCAGGATACTACGAGCAGTACTTC. This encodes CASSPPSGYYEQYF.

The chain employs TRBV7-9 and TRBJ1-2; 7 bases are a match to TRBD1. Germline-derived CDR1 and CDR2 are SEHNR and FQNEAQ (reference sequence). V was clipped by 5 bases and J by 8 bases; unmatched bases: 8. The CDR3 loop spans 13 amino acids. The CDR3 DNA sequence: TGTGCCAGCAGCATCCGGGACAGAGTGGGCTACACCTTC. This encodes CASSIRDRVGYTF.

The chain links TRBV19 to TRBJ1-2; D is unresolved. V gave up 3 bases and J gave up 1 base, with 12 bases separating them. The CDR3 loop spans 15 amino acids. Germline lookup yields CDR1 LNHDA and CDR2 SQIVND (reference sequence). This CDR3 is CASSIGARYNYGYTF. Here the CDR3 DNA reads TGTGCCAGTAGTATCGGAGCGAGGTATAACTATGGCTACACCTTC.

This chain joins TRBV14 and TRBJ2-3, with 8 bases lining up with TRBD2. This CDR3 spans 15 amino acids. Germline values: CDR1 SGHDN, CDR2 FVKESK. Trimming took 5 bases from V and 0 from J; bases not matched to a gene: 4. DNA of the CDR3: TGTGCCAGCAGCTTTATAGCGGGGAGCACAGATACGCAGTATTTT. It codes for CASSFIAGSTDTQYF. The whole variable domain, filled in from reference TRBV14 and TRBJ2-3, reads EAGVTQFPSHSVIEKGQTVTLRCDPISGHDNLYWYRRVMGKEIKFLLHFVKESKQDESGMPNNRFLAERTGGTYSTLKVQPAELEDSGVYFCASSFIAGSTDTQYFGPGTRLTVL.

The DNA of the CDR3 is TGTGCCAGCAGCGTTCAGCGGGGGCTCTACAATGAGCAGTTCTTC. It translates to CASSVQRGLYNEQFF. V and J are TRBV11-2 and TRBJ2-1, with TRBD2 matching over 8 bases. The CDR3 has 15 residues. Germline V gives CDR1 SGHAT, CDR2 FQNNGV. Germline trimming cut 5 bases from V and 3 bases from J; bases unmatched to any gene: 6.

This clone was seen a single time. The chain uses TRBV27 and TRBJ1-5; no definite D call. The CDR3 covers 13 residues. Trimming shortened V by 3 bases and J by 4 bases, and 7 bases separated the two germline ends. Germline V gene sequence: CDR1 MNHEY, CDR2 SMNVEV (reference sequence). For the CDR3, the DNA is TGTGCCAGCAGTTTCAGTTTTAATCAGCCCCAGCATTTT. It codes for CASSFSFNQPQHF.

This chain joins TRBV7-9 and TRBJ1-5; 8 nucleotides match TRBD1. With 0 bases clipped from V and 5 bases from J, the junction kept 3 bases outside the gene matches. Germline V lookup: CDR1 SEHNR, CDR2 FQNEAQ (reference sequence). The CDR3 has 15 residues. DNA of the CDR3: TGTGCCAGCAGCTTAGCCCAGGGGGCTCATCAGCCCCAGCATTTT. This codes for CASSLAQGAHQPQHF.

V gene TRBV5-4 combines with J gene TRBJ2-3, with D possibly matching TRBD2 (6 bases). Germline CDR1 reads SGHNT; CDR2 reads YYREEE (reference sequence). The CDR3 is made up of 15 amino acids. Trimming shortened V by 4 bases and J by 5 bases, and 17 bases separated the two germline ends. The CDR3 region has the DNA TGTGCCAGCAGCCCCAGCGCCCCGCGGGAAGATACGCAGTATTTT. Its translation is CASSPSAPREDTQYF.

The V and J genes are TRBV12-3 or TRBV12-4 and TRBJ1-2; D uncertain. The CDR3 runs 12 residues. V was pared by 1 base and J by 5 bases, with 5 bases between. CDR3 in amino acids: CASSLEAYGYTF. CDR3 bases: TGTGCCAGCAGTTTAGAAGCTTATGGCTACACCTTC.

The chain links TRBV11-2 to TRBJ1-2; D is unresolved. V was trimmed by 1 base and J by 5 bases, leaving 5 bases between them. Per the germline V gene, CDR1 is SGHAT and CDR2 is FQNNGV. This CDR3 has 12 amino acids. DNA for the CDR3: TGTGCCAGCAGCTTAGGAGGATATGGCTACACCTTC. Translation: CASSLGGYGYTF.

The rearrangement uses TRBV6-6 and TRBJ2-5; TRBD1 matches at 8 bases. The CDR3 loop spans 14 amino acids. The junction had 8 bases not matched to a gene; V was cut back by 6 bases and J by 5 bases. The germline V gene encodes CDR1 MNHNY and CDR2 SVGAGI (reference sequence). CDR3 residues: CASRRQGAGETQYF. In DNA, the CDR3 is TGTGCCAGCAGAAGGCAGGGGGCTGGGGAGACCCAGTACTTC.

J is TRBJ2-5 and V is TRBV15; 8 positions match TRBD2. The V segment lost 3 bases and the J segment 5 bases; nucleotides outside the gene matches: 8. The CDR3 covers 15 residues. Germline CDR1 reads LNHNV; CDR2 reads YYDKDF (reference sequence). The CDR3 DNA follows: TGTGCCACCAGCAGCAACGGGAGGGCCTTTGAGACCCAGTACTTC. Protein: CATSSNGRAFETQYF.

The gene calls are TRBV18 and TRBJ1-3, with TRBD1 matching over 8 bases. V dropped 2 bases and J dropped 1; count of bases not matched to a gene: 13. Germline V lookup: CDR1 KGHSH, CDR2 LQKENI. The CDR3 length is 19 residues. For the CDR3, the DNA is TGTGCCAGCTCACCATGGCCGACGGACAGGGTCCTATCTGGAAACACCATATATTTT. It codes for CASSPWPTDRVLSGNTIYF.

V is TRBV7-2 and J is TRBJ1-2, with D tentatively TRBD1 (5 bases). V dropped 2 bases and J dropped 4 bases, with 14 bases sitting between them. The CDR3 sequence is 15 residues long. In germline, CDR1 is SGHTA, CDR2 FQGNSA. Here the CDR3 reads CASSLSGGGTYGYTF. CDR3 bases: TGTGCCAGCAGCTTAAGCGGCGGGGGGACCTATGGCTACACCTTC.

This clone was seen a handful of times. This chain uses TRBV7-2 with TRBJ1-1; tentatively, D is TRBD1 (6 bases). The germline CDR1 and CDR2 sequences are SGHTA and FQGNSA. Trimming shortened V by 5 bases and J by 5 bases, and 12 bases separated the two germline ends. CDR3 size: 13 residues. CDR3 sequence: CASSPIQGTEAFF. In nucleotides, the CDR3 is TGTGCCAGCAGCCCCATCCAGGGGACTGAAGCTTTCTTT. The whole variable domain, remainder taken from reference TRBV7-2 and TRBJ1-1, is GAGVSQSPSNKVTEKGKDVELRCDPISGHTALYWYRQSLGQGLEFLIYFQGNSAPDKSGLPSDRFSAERTGGSVSTLTIQRTQQEDSAVYLCASSPIQGTEAFFGQGTRLTVV.